The source of this TCR beta chain is a study of blood T cell repertoires in COVID-19. Across the whole study: T cells, B-cell-depleted T cells, or PBMCs supplied cDNA or gDNA.

In the study's own analysis: Counts of nucleated cells, estimated from reference gene primer amplification, were obtained. Libraries were prepared by immunoSEQ multiplex PCR; TCRdb keeps only in-frame clonotypes and omits some of them. Clone size and V and J calls were adopted from that table, with D and trimming inferred from the DNA. The sample lists around 400,000 clones, 80% to 95% occurring once. Clinical history reported by participants formed the basis on which cohorts were assigned. This clone was recorded a few times. J gave up 5 bases and V 4 bases, and 7 bases lay outside the gene matches. The CDR3 loop spans 15 amino acids. Germline lookup yields CDR1 LNHDA and CDR2 SQIVND (reference sequence).

The receptor was isolated from a woman aged 40 to 50 who had been exposed to COVID-19. The specimen was PBMCs or T cells enriched from blood (not recorded which). The rearrangement joins TRBV19 to TRBJ2-7; 11 nucleotides line up with TRBD2. The CDR3 bases are TGTGCCAGTAGTACCTCACTAGCGGGAGTAAACGAGCAGTACTTC. As protein: CASSTSLAGVNEQYF. Combining the CDR3 with reference TRBV19 and TRBJ2-7 gives the whole variable domain DGGITQSPKYLFRKEGQNVTLSCEQNLNHDAMYWYRQDPGQGLRLIYYSQIVNDFQKGDIAEGYSVSREKKESFPLTVTSAQKNPTAFYLCASSTSLAGVNEQYFGPGTRLTVT.